The entry below describes one TCR beta chain. These data originate in a study of T cell responses to AZD1222 COVID-19 vaccine. Data came from immunoSEQ multiplex PCR; TCRdb stores just in-frame clones and leaves some out. The sample contains around 220,000 clones, roughly 94% of which appear only once. J gave up 2 bases and V 8 bases, and 11 bases lay outside the gene matches. CDR1 and CDR2 (germline): KGHSH, LQKENI. The CDR3 spans 15 residues. The origin of this receptor is an adult who received the MenACWY meningococcal vaccine as a control. The chain links TRBV18 to TRBJ2-5, with 7 bases lining up with TRBD2. The source material was peripheral blood, sampled 28 days after the second dose of the MenACWY control vaccine. CDR3 bases: TGTGCCAGCACAACAGCTAGCGGACGACAAGAGACCCAGTACTTC. Protein sequence: CASTTASGRQETQYF.